The TCR beta chain under discussion was sequenced for a study of blood T cell repertoires in COVID-19. Germline CDR1 and CDR2: SNHLY and FYNNEI. The CDR3 runs 14 residues. Trimming left V 3 bases short and J 7 bases short, with 15 bases between. Sequencing used immunoSEQ multiplex PCR; TCRdb keeps in-frame clones, though not all of them. The profile shows around 270,000 clones, 75% to 90% of them singletons. Sequences were obtained from peripheral blood. This clonotype was sampled from a man aged 35 to 55 with acute or convalescent COVID-19. This chain connects TRBV2 to TRBJ1-2; D gene uncertain. The CDR3 sequence: CASSDWQARFGYTF. The CDR3 bases are TGTGCCAGCAGTGATTGGCAGGCCCGTTTTGGCTACACCTTC.